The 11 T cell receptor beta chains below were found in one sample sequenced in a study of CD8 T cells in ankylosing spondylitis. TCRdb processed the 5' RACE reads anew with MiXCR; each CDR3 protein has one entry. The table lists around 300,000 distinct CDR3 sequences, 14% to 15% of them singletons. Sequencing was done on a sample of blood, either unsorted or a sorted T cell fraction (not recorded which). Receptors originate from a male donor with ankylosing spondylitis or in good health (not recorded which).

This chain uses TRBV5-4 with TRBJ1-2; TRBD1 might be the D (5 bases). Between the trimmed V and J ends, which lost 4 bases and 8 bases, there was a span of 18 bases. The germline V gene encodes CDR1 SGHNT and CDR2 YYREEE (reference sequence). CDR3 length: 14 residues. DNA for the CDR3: TGTGCCAGCAGCCCCCCCCCAGGGAGGGTCGGCTACACCTTC. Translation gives CASSPPPGRVGYTF.

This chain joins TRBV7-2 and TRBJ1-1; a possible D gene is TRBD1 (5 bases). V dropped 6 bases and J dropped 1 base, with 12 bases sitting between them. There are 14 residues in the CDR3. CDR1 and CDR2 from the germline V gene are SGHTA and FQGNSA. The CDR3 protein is CASSSSRGNTEAFF. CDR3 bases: TGTGCCAGCAGTTCCAGTAGGGGGAACACTGAAGCTTTCTTT.

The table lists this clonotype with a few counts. This CDR3 is CSVILQVMNTEAFF. CDR3 nucleotides: TGCAGCGTTATCTTACAGGTAATGAACACTGAAGCTTTCTTT. The V and J genes are TRBV29-1 and TRBJ1-1, with D tentatively TRBD1 (5 bases). The length of the CDR3 is 14 residues. Trimming removed 5 bases at V and 0 bases at J, with 13 bases between. Germline V CDR1 and CDR2: SQVTM, ANQGSEA.

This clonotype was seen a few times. The CDR3 nucleotides read TGCGGGGGGTTCGAGATAGCCAAAAACATTCAGTACTTC. Translated, it gives CGGFEIAKNIQYF. This rearrangement joins TRBV20-1 to TRBJ2-4; D is possibly TRBD2 (6 bases). Germline lookup yields CDR1 DFQATT and CDR2 SNEGSKA (reference sequence). The CDR3 length is 13 residues.

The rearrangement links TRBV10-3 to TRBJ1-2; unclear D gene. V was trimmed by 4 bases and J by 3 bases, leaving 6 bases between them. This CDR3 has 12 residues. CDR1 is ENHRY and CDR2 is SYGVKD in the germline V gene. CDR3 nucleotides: TGTGCCATCAGTGGGTCTGACTATGGCTACACCTTC. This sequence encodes CAISGSDYGYTF.

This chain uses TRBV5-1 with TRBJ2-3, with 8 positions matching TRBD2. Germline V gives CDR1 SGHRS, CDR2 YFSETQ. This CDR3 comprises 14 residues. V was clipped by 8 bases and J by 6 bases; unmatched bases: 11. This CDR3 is CASSLGGGWDTQYF. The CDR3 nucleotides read TGCGCCAGTTCTCTAGGCGGGGGGTGGGATACGCAGTATTTT.

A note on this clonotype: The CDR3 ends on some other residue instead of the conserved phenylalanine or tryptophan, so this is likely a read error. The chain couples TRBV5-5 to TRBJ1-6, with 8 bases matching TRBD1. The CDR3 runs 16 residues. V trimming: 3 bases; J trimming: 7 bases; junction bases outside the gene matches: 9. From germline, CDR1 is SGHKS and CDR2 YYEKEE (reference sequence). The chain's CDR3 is CASSSSGTGANSPLHI. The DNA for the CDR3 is TGTGCCAGCAGCTCCTCCGGGACAGGCGCGAATTCACCCCTCCACATT.

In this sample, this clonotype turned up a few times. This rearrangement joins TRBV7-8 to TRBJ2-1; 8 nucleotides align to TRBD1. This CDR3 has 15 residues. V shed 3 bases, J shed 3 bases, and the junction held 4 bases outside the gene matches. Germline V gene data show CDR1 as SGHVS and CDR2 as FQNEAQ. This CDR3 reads CASSFDRGNYNEQFF. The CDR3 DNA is TGTGCCAGCAGCTTCGACAGGGGTAACTACAATGAGCAGTTCTTC.

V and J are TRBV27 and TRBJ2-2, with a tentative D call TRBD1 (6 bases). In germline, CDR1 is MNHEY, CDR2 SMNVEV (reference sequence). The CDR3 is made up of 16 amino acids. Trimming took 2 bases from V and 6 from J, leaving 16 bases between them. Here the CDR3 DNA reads TGTGCCAGCAGTTTAGATAGGGCCAGGGGAGCCGGGGAGCTGTTTTTT. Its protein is CASSLDRARGAGELFF.

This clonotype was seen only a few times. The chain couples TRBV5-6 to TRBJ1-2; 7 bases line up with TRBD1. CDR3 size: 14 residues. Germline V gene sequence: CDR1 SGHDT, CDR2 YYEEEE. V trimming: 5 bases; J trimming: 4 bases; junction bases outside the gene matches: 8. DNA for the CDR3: TGTGCCAGCAGACTCGCCCCAGGGGGCTATGGCTACACCTTC. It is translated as CASRLAPGGYGYTF.

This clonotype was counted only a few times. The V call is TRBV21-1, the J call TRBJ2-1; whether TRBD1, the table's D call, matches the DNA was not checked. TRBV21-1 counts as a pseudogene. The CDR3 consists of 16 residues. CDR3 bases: TGTGCCAGCAGCCCTTGGGGCGGGACCGGATACAATGAGCAGTTCTTC. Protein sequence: CASSPWGGTGYNEQFF.